This is a list of T cell receptor beta chains from one sample in a study of T-cell reconstitution after alpha-beta-depleted transplantation in children. TCRdb reprocessed the PCR reads with MiXCR, giving one entry per CDR3 protein. The sample lists some 440,000 distinct CDR3 sequences, 15% to 20% occurring once. The material was PBMCs, mostly from graft donor cells, obtained 360 days after TCRalphabeta/CD19-depleted stem cell transplant. The receptors originated from a boy in the first two years of life who had a stem cell transplant for Wiskott-Aldrich syndrome, so the T cells may come from the graft donor. CDR3s include the opening cysteine and the closing phenylalanine or tryptophan. A D gene is named only where the DNA matches it firmly. Some rows mark clone size as missing; the rest say once, few, many or name a class of expanded clone.

d_call j_call clone_size v_call cdr3_nt cdr3_aa
. TRBJ2-1 . TRBV15 TGTGCCACCAGCAGATCCTCCCCGGGAAATGAGCAGTTCTTC CATSRSSPGNEQFF
. TRBJ2-1 few TRBV7-9 TGTGCCAGCAGCTTAGCTTCGGGCAGTCACAATGAGCAGTTCTTC CASSLASGSHNEQFF
. TRBJ2-7 once TRBV20-1 TGCAGTGCTACCCCAGTAAGCTCCTACGAGCAGTACTTC CSATPVSSYEQYF
TRBD2 TRBJ2-1 . TRBV24-1 TGTGCCACCAGCCTTCTTAGCGGGAATGAGCAGTTCTTC CATSLLSGNEQFF
TRBD2 TRBJ2-3 many TRBV7-2 TGTGCCAGTGAATTAGCGGGGGGTACAGATACGCAGTATTTT CASELAGGTDTQYF
. TRBJ2-5 . TRBV24-1 TGTGCCACCAATCAGGGAGGCGAGACCCAGTACTTC CATNQGGETQYF
. TRBJ2-1 . TRBV10-3 TGTGCCATCAGTGTCCCAGGGGCTAGGGACAATGAGCAGTTCTTC CAISVPGARDNEQFF
TRBD2 TRBJ2-3 many TRBV20-1 TGCAGTGCTGGAACTAGCGGGAGGGCCACAGATACGCAGTATTTT CSAGTSGRATDTQYF
TRBD1 TRBJ2-1 . TRBV11-2 TGTGCCAGCAGCTTAGAACCGGACAGGTACAATGAGCAGTTCTTC CASSLEPDRYNEQFF
. TRBJ2-1 few TRBV7-9 TGTGCCAGCAGCTTGGGCGTTTCCTACAAAGAGCAGTTCTTC CASSLGVSYKEQFF
. TRBJ2-3 . TRBV11-2 TGTGCCAGCAGCCCGCAAAGCACAGATACGCAGTATTTT CASSPQSTDTQYF
TRBD2 TRBJ2-1 . TRBV10-3 TGTGCCACGTGGGATAGCGGGGGCCCTGATCTTCACAATGAGCAGTTCTTC CATWDSGGPDLHNEQFF
TRBD2 TRBJ2-1 few TRBV5-1 TGCGCCAGCAGCTTGGGACTAGCCCCAATCCTCTACAATGAGCAGTTCTTC CASSLGLAPILYNEQFF
. TRBJ2-5 once TRBV6-5 TGTGCCAGCAGTTATAACAGGAAGAAAGAGACCCAGTACTTC CASSYNRKKETQYF
TRBD1 TRBJ1-1 many TRBV5-1 TGCGCCAGCACCACAGGGACAGGGATGACTGAAGCTTTCTTT CASTTGTGMTEAFF
TRBD1 TRBJ2-5 . TRBV5-1 TGCGCCAGCAGCTTTGGGGACAGGGGCCCCCAAGAGACCCAGTACTTC CASSFGDRGPQETQYF
TRBD2 TRBJ2-1 . TRBV2 TGTGCCAGCAGTTTTTCTTTCACCAGCGGGGGGGAGAACAATGAGCAGTTCTTC CASSFSFTSGGENNEQFF
. TRBJ2-1 few TRBV5-1 TGCGCCAGCAGCTTTATGGGGGATCCCTACAATGAGCAGTTCTTC CASSFMGDPYNEQFF
. TRBJ2-7 . TRBV2 TGTGCCAGCAGTGAACCCTGGGGCGGCCATAGCTACGAGCAGTACTTC CASSEPWGGHSYEQYF
. TRBJ2-6 few TRBV27 TGTGCCAGCAGGCCTTATTCTGGGGCCAACGTCCTGACTTTC CASRPYSGANVLTF
. TRBJ2-5 few TRBV29-1 TGCAGCGTTGAAGGGGGACCCATGGGGACCCAGTACTTC CSVEGGPMGTQYF
TRBD2 TRBJ2-3 few TRBV12-3/TRBV12-4 TGTGCCAGCAGTTATGGGACTAGCGCCACAGATACGCAGTATTTT CASSYGTSATDTQYF
. TRBJ1-5 few TRBV28 TGTGCCAGCAGTCCCTCCCACTATCAGCCCCAGCATTTT CASSPSHYQPQHF
. TRBJ2-1 . TRBV27 TGTGCCAGCAGTTCTTCTCACGGGGTCTACAATGAGCAGTTCTTC CASSSSHGVYNEQFF
TRBD2 TRBJ2-5 . TRBV5-1 TGCGCCAGCAGCCCGAGTCTTAAGGGACTAGCGGTTAACGGGGAGACCCAGTACTTC CASSPSLKGLAVNGETQYF
. TRBJ1-6 many TRBV5-1 TGCGCCAGCAGCTTGGTGGGTTCACCCCTCCACTTT CASSLVGSPLHF
TRBD2 TRBJ2-5 . TRBV7-9 TGTGCCAGCAGCCGGCGGGTACTAGCGGAGCAAGAGACCCAGTACTTC CASSRRVLAEQETQYF
. TRBJ2-7 . TRBV10-3 TGTGCCATCAGGCGGGACGTCTACGAGCAGTACTTC CAIRRDVYEQYF
TRBD1 TRBJ1-2 . TRBV20-1 TGCAGTGTTTGGAGACAGGGAGGTGGCTACACCTTC CSVWRQGGGYTF
. TRBJ2-5 few TRBV29-1 TGCAGCTTCGGCAACCCGCAACCTTTTAGCGTAGGGACCCAGTACTTC CSFGNPQPFSVGTQYF
. TRBJ2-2 . TRBV12-5 TGTGCTAGTGGTTTTGGGCCCCCAGGGTACACCGGGGAGCTGTTTTTT CASGFGPPGYTGELFF
TRBD1 TRBJ1-2 many TRBV3-1 TGTGCCAGCAGCCCGGGACAGAACTATGGCTACACCTTC CASSPGQNYGYTF
TRBD1 TRBJ2-1 . TRBV7-8 TGTGCCAGCAGCCTAACAGCGACAGGGACTGAGCAGTTCTTC CASSLTATGTEQFF
TRBD2 TRBJ2-1 . TRBV6-1 TGTGCCAGCAGTGAAGCGCTTTTACTAGCGGGGACATCTTACAATGAGCAGTTCTTC CASSEALLLAGTSYNEQFF
. TRBJ2-7 . TRBV5-5 TGTGCCAGCAGCTTCCCTGACACCATTTACGAGCAGTACTTC CASSFPDTIYEQYF
. TRBJ2-1 . TRBV20-1 TGCAGTGCTAGAAGGAAGGGCCCCTACAATGAGCAGTTCTTC CSARRKGPYNEQFF
. TRBJ2-2 few TRBV24-1 TGTGCCACTCAGACAGGGAACACCGGGGAGCTGTTTTTT CATQTGNTGELFF
. TRBJ2-3 few TRBV5-1 TGCGCCAGCAGCTCGCGGGACAGCACAGATACGCAGTATTTT CASSSRDSTDTQYF
TRBD1 TRBJ2-7 . TRBV4-1 TGCGCCAGCAGCCAAGATTTGGGACAGGGGTACTACGAGCAGTACTTC CASSQDLGQGYYEQYF
. TRBJ2-7 few TRBV12-3/TRBV12-4 TGTGCCAGCAGTTCAAGTTCGGGACAACCTACCCACGAGCAGTACTTC CASSSSSGQPTHEQYF
. TRBJ2-2 . TRBV29-1 TGCAGCGGGAGAGGACAGAACACCGGGGAGCTGTTTTTT CSGRGQNTGELFF
TRBD1 TRBJ2-7 few TRBV7-9 TGTGCCAGCAGCCCCCGACAGGGCTGGGGGACCTACGAGCAGTACTTC CASSPRQGWGTYEQYF
TRBD2 TRBJ2-2 . TRBV14 TGTGCCAGCAGCCTGCTGAGCGGGGGATTCGGGGAGCTGTTTTTT CASSLLSGGFGELFF
TRBD1 TRBJ2-4 few TRBV11-1 TGTGCCAGCAGCCCCGTACCGGGACAGGGAATGGCCAAAAACATTCAGTACTTC CASSPVPGQGMAKNIQYF
. TRBJ1-4 . TRBV4-1 TGCGCCAGCAGCCAAGATGTTGGGGAAAAACTGTTTTTT CASSQDVGEKLFF
. TRBJ2-1 . TRBV12-3/TRBV12-4 TGTGCCAGCAGTTCAAGTCTCACATCGACAGTCCTGGGATCATACAATGAGCAGTTCTTC CASSSSLTSTVLGSYNEQFF
TRBD1 TRBJ2-4 many TRBV12-3/TRBV12-4 TGTGCCAGCAGTCTCGACAGGGTAAAGAACATTCAGTACTTC CASSLDRVKNIQYF